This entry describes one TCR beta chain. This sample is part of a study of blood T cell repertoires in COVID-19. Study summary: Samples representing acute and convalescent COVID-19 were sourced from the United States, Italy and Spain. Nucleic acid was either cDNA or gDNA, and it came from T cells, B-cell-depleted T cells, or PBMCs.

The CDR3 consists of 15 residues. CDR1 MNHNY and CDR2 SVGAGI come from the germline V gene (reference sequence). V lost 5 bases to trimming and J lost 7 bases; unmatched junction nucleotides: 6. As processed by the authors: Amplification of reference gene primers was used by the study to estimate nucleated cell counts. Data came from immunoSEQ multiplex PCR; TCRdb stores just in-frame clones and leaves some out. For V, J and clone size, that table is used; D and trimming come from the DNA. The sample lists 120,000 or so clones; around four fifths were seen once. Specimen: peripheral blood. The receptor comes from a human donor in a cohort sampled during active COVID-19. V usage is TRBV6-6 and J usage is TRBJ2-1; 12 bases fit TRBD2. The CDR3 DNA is TGTGCCAGCAGTCGTACTAGCGGGAGGATGAATGAGCAGTTCTTC. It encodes CASSRTSGRMNEQFF.